The 21 T cell receptor beta chains given below trace back to one sample, sequenced in a study of blood T cell repertoires in COVID-19 (dated by TCRdb to the early 2020s). The protocol used for the library was the immunoSEQ multiplex PCR assay. TCRdb holds this immuneACCESS table with in-frame rearrangements only. Some clones are missing; in checked studies, unresolved V genes explain under half, and the rest has no known cause. Here the sample has 50,000 or so clones; over 80% occur a single time. Approximately 16% of the sample is held by the ten biggest clonotypes. The material sequenced was peripheral blood. These receptors originate from a man aged 35 to 55 with acute or convalescent COVID-19.

This clone was counted only a few times. This sequence joins TRBV19 and TRBJ2-1; 9 bases line up with TRBD2. With V trimmed by 6 bases and J by 0 bases, 12 bases remained unmatched. The germline gives CDR1 LNHDA, CDR2 SQIVND (reference sequence). The CDR3 is 18 amino acids. The DNA for the CDR3 is TGTGCCAGTAGCAGGAAAGGCCTTAGCGGGAGCTCCTACAATGAGCAGTTCTTC. The encoded protein is CASSRKGLSGSSYNEQFF.

The chain couples TRBV19 to TRBJ2-7, with 8 bases fitting TRBD1. V trimming: 6 bases; J trimming: 7 bases; junction bases outside the gene matches: 14. Germline V gene sequence: CDR1 LNHDA, CDR2 SQIVND (reference sequence). The CDR3 is 15 amino acids. CDR3 residues: CASRDGTGGAEEQYV. The CDR3 bases are TGTGCCAGTAGGGACGGGACAGGCGGGGCAGAAGAGCAGTACGTC.

This chain connects TRBV5-6 to TRBJ1-2; D call uncertain. CDR3 size: 14 residues. V was trimmed by 2 bases and J by 0 bases, leaving 8 bases between them. Germline values: CDR1 SGHDT, CDR2 YYEEEE. CDR3 nucleotide sequence: TGTGCCAGCAGCTTCGTACAGACTAACTATGGCTACACCTTC. Residues: CASSFVQTNYGYTF.

This rearrangement joins TRBV18 to TRBJ1-5, with D possibly TRBD1 on 6 matching bases. CDR1 and CDR2 from the germline V gene are KGHSH and LQKENI. V dropped 8 bases and J dropped 4 bases, with 12 bases sitting between them. CDR3 length equals 13 residues. In DNA, the CDR3 is TGTGCCAGCGCCTGGACAGTGAATCAGCCCCAGCATTTT. Protein product: CASAWTVNQPQHF.

The chain recombines TRBV5-4 with TRBJ2-7; D is perhaps TRBD2 (6 bases). CDR1 is SGHNT and CDR2 is YYREEE in the germline V gene (reference sequence). V was clipped by 0 bases and J by 6 bases, with 10 bases between them. This CDR3 is 13 amino acids long. The CDR3 DNA is TGTGCCAGCAGCTTGGGAGCGGGTGGCGAGCAGTACTTC. Protein: CASSLGAGGEQYF.

The chain couples TRBV7-9 to TRBJ1-6; 7 nucleotides match TRBD1. CDR3 length: 16 residues. Germline assignment: CDR1 SEHNR and CDR2 FQNEAQ (reference sequence). V shed 1 base and J 8 bases; nucleotides not matched to a gene: 8. The CDR3, as DNA: TGTGCCAGCAGCTTAGACTACGGGACAGTGTATTCACCCCTCCACTTT. This gives the protein CASSLDYGTVYSPLHF.

This sequence joins TRBV10-3 and TRBJ2-5; TRBD1 matches at 8 bases. CDR1 ENHRY and CDR2 SYGVKD come from the germline V gene. The CDR3 is made up of 16 amino acids. V was pared by 0 bases and J by 3 bases, with 6 bases of the junction left unmatched. CDR3 region: CAISESGDRREETQYF. In nucleotides, the CDR3 is TGTGCCATCAGTGAGTCCGGGGACAGGCGGGAAGAGACCCAGTACTTC.

The chain links TRBV12-3 or TRBV12-4 to TRBJ2-3; 7 bases align to TRBD2. This CDR3 spans 13 amino acids. Unmatched junction bases numbered 5, after V lost 5 bases and J lost 6 bases. The CDR3, as DNA: TGTGCCAGCAGTCGGGAGGAATGGGATACGCAGTATTTT. It yields the protein CASSREEWDTQYF.

This clone was seen just once. The chain uses TRBV5-4 and TRBJ1-2, with 8 bases that match TRBD1. This CDR3 contains 14 residues. Germline V gives CDR1 SGHNT, CDR2 YYREEE (reference sequence). V dropped 2 bases and J dropped 3; count of bases not matched to a gene: 3. This CDR3 is CASSLKQGDYGYTF. The CDR3 DNA follows: TGTGCCAGCAGCTTAAAACAGGGGGACTATGGCTACACCTTC.

The chain combines TRBV7-9 with TRBJ2-7, with a tentative D call TRBD1 (6 bases). V was shortened by 2 bases and J by 7 bases, with 9 bases between the two germline ends. Germline-derived CDR1 and CDR2 are SEHNR and FQNEAQ (reference sequence). The CDR3 length is 12 residues. In DNA, the CDR3 is TGTGCCAGCAGCTTACTCGGGACAGAGCAGTACTTC. Its protein product is CASSLLGTEQYF.

This chain joins TRBV11-3 and TRBJ2-1; D not resolved. Germline-derived CDR1 and CDR2 are SGHNT and YENEEA. V was cut by 4 bases and J by 11 bases, with 9 bases left in between. The CDR3 is 11 residues long. CDR3 bases: TGTGCCAGCAGCTCAACACGAAAGCAGTTCTTC. This sequence encodes CASSSTRKQFF.

V usage is TRBV2 and J usage is TRBJ2-7; 10 nucleotides match TRBD2. Germline CDR1 is SNHLY and CDR2 is FYNNEI. CDR3 length equals 13 residues. The chain's CDR3 is CASSDRTSGALGV. The DNA of the CDR3 is TGTGCCAGCAGTGATCGGACTAGCGGTGCCCTCGGTGTC.

V is TRBV6-6 and J is TRBJ1-2; the match to TRBD1 covers 9 bases. J lost 4 bases, V lost 6 bases, and 6 bases had no gene match. The germline CDR1 and CDR2 sequences are MNHNY and SVGAGI (reference sequence). CDR3 length: 14 amino acids. CDR3 residues: CASRDRGIIYGYTF. The DNA for the CDR3 is TGTGCCAGCAGGGACAGGGGAATTATCTATGGCTACACCTTC.

CDR3: CASGTGQAGANVLTF. The CDR3, as DNA: TGTGCCAGCGGGACAGGGCAGGCTGGGGCCAACGTCCTGACTTTC. The V gene is TRBV2, the J gene TRBJ2-6, with 9 bases that match TRBD1. Germline lookup yields CDR1 SNHLY and CDR2 FYNNEI. There are 15 residues in the CDR3. V dropped 8 bases and J dropped 2; count of bases not matched to a gene: 4.

This clone was seen more than once but under ten times. This chain connects TRBV6-2 or TRBV6-3 to TRBJ2-7; D perhaps matches TRBD1 (8 bases). This CDR3 region has 14 residues. CDR1 MNHEY and CDR2 SVGEGT come from the germline V gene. V was cut by 2 bases and J by 5 bases, with 13 bases left in between. CDR3 region: CASSYGQGGHEQYV. The DNA of the CDR3 is TGTGCCAGCAGTTACGGACAGGGAGGGCACGAGCAGTACGTC.

The chain uses TRBV7-8 and TRBJ2-2, with TRBD2 matching over 13 bases. Germline V CDR1 and CDR2: SGHVS, FQNEAQ. CDR3 length: 17 amino acids. V trimming: 6 bases; J trimming: 5 bases; junction bases outside the gene matches: 9. CDR3 nucleotide sequence: TGTGCCAGCAGTTATACTAGCGGGAGGGCCGGAACCGGGGAGCTGTTTTTT. Amino acid sequence: CASSYTSGRAGTGELFF.

The CDR3 region has the DNA TGTGCCAGCAGGGCGGAACGTAACACCGGGGAGCTGTTTTTT. It specifies CASRAERNTGELFF. The V gene is TRBV7-6, the J gene TRBJ2-2, with no clear D. Germline CDR1 and CDR2: SGHVS and FNYEAQ. The V end lost 6 bases, the J end lost 2 bases, and 10 bases lay between the germline ends. This CDR3 spans 14 amino acids.

The chain couples TRBV18 to TRBJ1-1; TRBD1 might be the D (5 bases). V dropped 3 bases and J dropped 1 base, with 6 bases sitting between them. The CDR3 consists of 13 residues. Germline lookup yields CDR1 KGHSH and CDR2 LQKENI. The CDR3 DNA follows: TGTGCCAGCTCACCTGGACAGAACACTGAAGCTTTCTTT. Translated: CASSPGQNTEAFF.

This chain joins TRBV30 and TRBJ1-1, with D possibly matching TRBD1 (6 bases). Germline V gene data show CDR1 as GTSNPN and CDR2 as SVGIG (reference sequence). V was pared by 4 bases and J by 3 bases, with 6 bases between. This CDR3 comprises 11 residues. The CDR3 loop is CAWKGDTEAFF. CDR3 bases: TGTGCCTGGAAGGGGGACACTGAAGCTTTCTTT.

The chain links TRBV5-6 to TRBJ2-2; 7 bases agree with TRBD2. The CDR3 consists of 16 residues. In germline, CDR1 is SGHDT, CDR2 YYEEEE. V was pared by 6 bases and J by 0 bases, with 8 bases of the junction left unmatched. The chain's CDR3 is CASTREELTNTGELFF. The DNA for the CDR3 is TGTGCCAGCACCCGGGAGGAATTAACGAACACCGGGGAGCTGTTTTTT.

The V and J genes are TRBV7-9 and TRBJ1-2; 8 bases are a match to TRBD1. The germline V gene has CDR1 SEHNR and CDR2 FQNEAQ (reference sequence). V gave up 5 bases and J gave up 4 bases; unmatched junction bases: 9. The CDR3 has 15 residues. DNA of the CDR3: TGTGCCAGCAGCCAGGACAGGGAGACCTTCTATGGCTACACCTTC. Translating gives CASSQDRETFYGYTF.